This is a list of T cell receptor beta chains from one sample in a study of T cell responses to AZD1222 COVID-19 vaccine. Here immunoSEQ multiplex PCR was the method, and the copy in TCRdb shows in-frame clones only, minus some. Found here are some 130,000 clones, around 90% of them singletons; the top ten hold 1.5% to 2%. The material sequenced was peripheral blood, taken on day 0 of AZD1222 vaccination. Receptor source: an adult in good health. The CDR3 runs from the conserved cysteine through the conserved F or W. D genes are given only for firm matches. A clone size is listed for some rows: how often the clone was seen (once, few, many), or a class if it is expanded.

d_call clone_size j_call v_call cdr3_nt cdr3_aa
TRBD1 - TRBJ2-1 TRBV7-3 TGTGCCAGCAGCTTTTCGTTCTCAGGGGGCGATGAGCAGTTCTTC CASSFSFSGGDEQFF
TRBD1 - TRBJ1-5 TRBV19 TGTGCCAGCTTAGGACAGGGCAATCAGCCCCAGCATTTT CASLGQGNQPQHF
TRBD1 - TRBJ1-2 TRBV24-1 TGTGCCACCAGTGATTTGAAGGACAGGGGGATTTCTGGCTACACCTTC CATSDLKDRGISGYTF
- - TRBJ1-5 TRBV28 TGTGCCAGCAGTTTATGGGCAGGGATGGGCAATCAGCCCCAGCATTTT CASSLWAGMGNQPQHF
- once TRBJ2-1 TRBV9 TGTGCCAGCAGCCCCCTCTCCGTCCATGAGCAGTTCTTC CASSPLSVHEQFF
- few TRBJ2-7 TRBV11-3 TGTGCCAGCAGCCCGACCTCAACAAGCCACGAGCAGTACTTC CASSPTSTSHEQYF
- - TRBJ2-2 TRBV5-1 TGCGCCAGCAGCTTGGGGACCCTTAGGCCCACCGGGGAGCTGTTTTTT CASSLGTLRPTGELFF
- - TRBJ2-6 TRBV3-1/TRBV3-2 TGTGCCAGCAGCCAAGATTACGGGGCTGGGGCCAACGTCCTGACTTTC CASSQDYGAGANVLTF
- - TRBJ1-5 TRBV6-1 TGTGCCAGCAGTGACGGACAGTATAGCAATCAGCCCCAGCATTTT CASSDGQYSNQPQHF
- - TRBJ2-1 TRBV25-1 TGTGCCAGCAGTGAAGAAGATAGCAGGAATGAGCAGTTCTTC CASSEEDSRNEQFF
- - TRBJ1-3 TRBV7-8 TGTGCCAGCAGCTTATTTCCGGGGGGCTCTGGAAACACCATATATTTT CASSLFPGGSGNTIYF
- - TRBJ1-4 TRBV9 TGTGCCAGCAGCGTCCGGGGCGCGGCTAATGAAAAACTGTTTTTT CASSVRGAANEKLFF
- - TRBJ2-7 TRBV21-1 TGTGCCAGCAGCAACAGGGTGGAATACGAGCAGTACTTC CASSNRVEYEQYF
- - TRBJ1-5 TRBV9 TGTGCCAGCAGCCGTGGGGATCAGCCCCAGCATTTT CASSRGDQPQHF
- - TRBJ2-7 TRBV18 TGTGCCAGCTCACGGGACGAGTACGAGCAGTACTTC CASSRDEYEQYF
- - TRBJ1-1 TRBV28 TGTGCCAGCAGTGCCCCGGGGCTTTTTCATACTGAAGCTTTCTTT CASSAPGLFHTEAFF
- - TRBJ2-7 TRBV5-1 TGCGCCAGCACCTTATCGGACAGTAACGAGCAGTACTTC CASTLSDSNEQYF
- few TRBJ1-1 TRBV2 TGTGCCAGCAGTCCTGGCGACAAGGGGCTAGTGTCTGAAGCTTTCTTT CASSPGDKGLVSEAFF
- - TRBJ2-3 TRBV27 TGTGCCAGCATCGGGGGATTGGGTCCAGATACGCAGTATTTT CASIGGLGPDTQYF
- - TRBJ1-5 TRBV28 TGTGCCAGCAGTTTATACGTGGGTATGGGCAATCAGCCCCAGCATTTT CASSLYVGMGNQPQHF
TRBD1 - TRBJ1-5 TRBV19 TGTGCCAGTAGTGCTCTCCAGGGGGCGACCAATCAGCCCCAGCATTTT CASSALQGATNQPQHF
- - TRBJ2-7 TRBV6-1 TGTGCCAGCAGTGAGGACGACAATTCCGAGCAGTACTTC CASSEDDNSEQYF
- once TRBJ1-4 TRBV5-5 TGTGCCAGCAGCTTGGAATTGCCGGGACGATCTAATGAAAAACTGTTTTTT CASSLELPGRSNEKLFF
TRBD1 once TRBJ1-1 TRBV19 TGTGCCAGTATGACAGGGGGTGTGTCGAACACTGAAGCTTTCTTT CASMTGGVSNTEAFF